This TCR beta chain was identified during a study of T cell responses to AZD1222 COVID-19 vaccine. About the research overall: Second doses that came at about 4 or about 12 weeks were put together. Study-wide results and limits: Nearly half of spike-specific TCRs reportedly go after variant regions that carry no mutations. Spike-specific TCR depth and breadth grew after two AZD1222 doses. The peak T cell response came first, and repertoires were sampled only after it.

Generated by immunoSEQ multiplex PCR, the TCRdb table keeps only in-frame clones and is missing some. The repertoire has fewer than 120,000 clones, 88% of them found once; the top ten carry more than 1.5%. The germline V gene encodes CDR1 SEHNR and CDR2 FQNEAQ (reference sequence). The V segment lost 5 bases and the J segment 3 bases; nucleotides outside the gene matches: 8. This CDR3 has 15 residues. For this clone: Antigen: not known.

The chain combines TRBV7-9 with TRBJ1-1; 8 bases align to TRBD1. The material sequenced was peripheral blood, taken on day 0 of AZD1222 vaccination. The receptor was derived from an adult in good health. This chain's CDR3 is CASSNGQGGYTEAFF. The CDR3 nucleotides read TGTGCCAGCAGCAACGGACAGGGCGGATACACTGAAGCTTTCTTT. Based on the CDR3 plus reference TRBV7-9 and TRBJ1-1, the full variable domain is DTGVSQNPRHKITKRGQNVTFRCDPISEHNRLYWYRQTLGQGPEFLTYFQNEAQLEKSRLLSDRFSAERPKGSFSTLEIQRTEQGDSAMYLCASSNGQGGYTEAFFGQGTRLTVV.